This TCR beta chain appears in the sequencing data of a study of CD8+ T cells in alopecia areata. General observations from the study: Lesional scalp displayed greater clonality than normal scalp, most notably in alopecia totalis/universalis. Normal-skin resident alphabeta T cells also appear among scalp sample sequences.

cDNA serving as the sequencing template came from extracted, reverse transcribed RNA. Here immunoSEQ multiplex PCR was the method, and the copy in TCRdb shows in-frame clones only, minus some. Among about 120,000 clones listed, 55% to 65% were seen once. A remark on this clone: Its specificity is not known.

Sequences were obtained from CD4+ T cells sorted from blood. The TCR comes from a human donor in good health.

This CDR3 reads CAWSGSSNEKLFF. CDR3 DNA sequence: TGTGCCTGGAGTGGTTCATCTAATGAAAAACTGTTTTTT. This sequence joins TRBV30 and TRBJ1-4; D gene uncertain. V was cut by 1 base and J by 3 bases, with 6 bases left in between. CDR1 is GTSNPN and CDR2 is SVGIG in the germline V gene (reference sequence). This CDR3 comprises 13 residues. Full variable domain (rest looked up from reference TRBV30 and TRBJ1-4): SQTIHQWPATLVQPVGSPLSLECTVEGTSNPNLYWYRQAAGRGLQLLFYSVGIGQISSEVPQNLSASRPQDRQFILSSKKLLLSDSGFYLCAWSGSSNEKLFFGSGTQLSVL.